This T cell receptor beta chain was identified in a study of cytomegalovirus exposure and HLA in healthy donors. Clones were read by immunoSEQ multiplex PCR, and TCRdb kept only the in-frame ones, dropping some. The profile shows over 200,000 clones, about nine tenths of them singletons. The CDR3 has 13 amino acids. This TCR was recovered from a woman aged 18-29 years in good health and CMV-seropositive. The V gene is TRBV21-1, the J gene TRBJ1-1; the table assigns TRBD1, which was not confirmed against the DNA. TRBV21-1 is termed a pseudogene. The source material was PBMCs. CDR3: CASSNLQALLAFF. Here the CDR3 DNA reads TGTGCCAGCAGCAACCTACAGGCCTTGTTAGCTTTCTTT.